The next 19 T cell receptor beta chains were all read from a single sample in a study of OX40 agonist ivuxolimab in advanced cancers. Produced via immunoSEQ multiplex PCR; TCRdb's table is partial and in-frame only. Of roughly 100,000 clones listed, approximately 90% are singletons. The material sequenced was CD4+ or CD8+ T cells sorted from blood, taken in a trial of the OX40 agonist ivuxolimab. All receptors come from an adult with an advanced solid tumor such as melanoma, head and neck, liver or kidney cancer.

Of note for this clone: Other DNA sequences in this sample translate to the same CDR3. The chain couples TRBV4-3 to TRBJ2-3, with D possibly matching TRBD2 (7 bases). The germline V gene has CDR1 LGHNA and CDR2 YSLEER. The CDR3 runs to 17 residues. V dropped 0 bases and J dropped 7 bases, with 20 bases sitting between them. The CDR3 here is CASSQDRGGARPHTQYF. DNA of the CDR3: TGCGCCAGCAGCCAAGATAGAGGGGGGGCACGTCCTCATACGCAGTATTTT.

The chain combines TRBV30 with TRBJ1-4; the match to TRBD1 covers 9 bases. The germline CDR1 and CDR2 sequences are GTSNPN and SVGIG (reference sequence). Trimming cost V 0 bases and J 8 bases; bases outside gene matches: 1. This CDR3 has 13 amino acids. CDR3 nucleotide sequence: TGTGCCTGGAGTGTAGACAGGGGGGAAAAACTGTTTTTT. This sequence encodes CAWSVDRGEKLFF.

V and J are TRBV7-2 and TRBJ1-5, with D unclear. Trimming shortened V by 2 bases and J by 1 base, and 6 bases separated the two germline ends. Germline V gene sequence: CDR1 SGHTA, CDR2 FQGNSA. CDR3 length: 14 residues. CDR3 nucleotide sequence: TGTGCCAGCAGCTTATTGGGGAGCAATCAGCCCCAGCATTTT. Residues: CASSLLGSNQPQHF.

The chain joins TRBV10-3 to TRBJ2-5; TRBD1 agrees at 7 bases. This CDR3 has 13 residues. The V segment lost 9 bases and the J segment 1 base; nucleotides outside the gene matches: 5. CDR1 is ENHRY and CDR2 is SYGVKD in the germline V gene. CDR3 sequence (DNA): TGTGCCATGGCCTCAGGGGGCCAAGAGACCCAGTACTTC. Amino acid sequence: CAMASGGQETQYF.

The genes are TRBV28 and TRBJ1-4; D unclear. The CDR3 is 14 amino acids. Germline CDR1 reads MDHEN; CDR2 reads SYDVKM. V lost 6 bases, J lost 5 bases, and 13 bases lay in between. The CDR3 DNA is TGTGCCAGCAGGCCCGAGGTGGAGAATGAAAAACTGTTTTTT. Translated: CASRPEVENEKLFF.

DNA for the CDR3: TGTGCCAGCAGCCCACACCAGGGGACCTATGGCTACACCTTC. Residues: CASSPHQGTYGYTF. The rearrangement joins TRBV28 to TRBJ1-2, with a tentative D call TRBD1 (6 bases). The germline V gene encodes CDR1 MDHEN and CDR2 SYDVKM. This CDR3 is built from 14 residues. V dropped 6 bases and J dropped 4 bases, with 15 bases sitting between them.

The count of this clone is one. The V gene is TRBV11-3, the J gene TRBJ1-1; 8 bases fit TRBD1. The CDR3 has 13 residues. The V gene end was trimmed by 4 bases and the J gene end by 10 bases; junction bases not matched to a gene: 8. Germline V gene sequence: CDR1 SGHNT, CDR2 YENEEA. CDR3 amino acids: CASSSGSDRGAFF. CDR3 sequence (DNA): TGTGCCAGCAGCTCCGGATCCGACAGGGGAGCTTTCTTT.

This chain uses TRBV7-2 with TRBJ1-2; the D gene is possibly TRBD1 (5 bases). The CDR3 has 15 residues. CDR1 is SGHTA and CDR2 is FQGNSA in the germline V gene. V was cut by 0 bases and J by 5 bases, with 13 bases left in between. CDR3 loop: CASSLAPGTVYGYTF. Here the CDR3 DNA reads TGTGCCAGCAGCTTAGCCCCCGGGACCGTTTATGGCTACACCTTC.

This rearrangement joins TRBV5-1 to TRBJ1-1; 7 bases are a match to TRBD1. The CDR3 consists of 16 residues. Germline assignment: CDR1 SGHRS and CDR2 YFSETQ. J was trimmed by 4 bases and V by 4 bases; bases with no gene match: 13. The CDR3 nucleotides read TGCGCCAGCAGCCCCCGACAGGGCGCAGTTGGCACTGAAGCTTTCTTT. Translation: CASSPRQGAVGTEAFF.

The CDR3 sequence: CASTPKEGANSPLHF. The DNA of the CDR3 is TGTGCCAGCACCCCGAAGGAGGGGGCGAATTCACCCCTCCACTTT. J is TRBJ1-6 and V is TRBV6-6; 7 bases are shared with TRBD1. This CDR3 comprises 15 residues. With V trimmed by 7 bases and J by 7 bases, 10 bases remained unmatched. CDR1 MNHNY and CDR2 SVGAGI come from the germline V gene (reference sequence).

The V gene is TRBV7-8, the J gene TRBJ2-7, with D perhaps matching TRBD2 (5 bases). V gave up 3 bases and J gave up 5 bases, with 17 bases separating them. The germline V gene encodes CDR1 SGHVS and CDR2 FQNEAQ. The CDR3 covers 15 residues. The CDR3 here is CASSFMRGLWDEQYF. The CDR3 DNA reads as TGTGCCAGCAGCTTTATGAGAGGACTGTGGGACGAGCAGTACTTC. The complete variable domain, with remaining parts taken from reference TRBV7-8 and TRBJ2-7, reads GAGVSQSPRYKVAKRGQDVALRCDPISGHVSLFWYQQALGQGPEFLTYFQNEAQLDKSGLPSDRFFAERPEGSVSTLKIQRTQQEDSAVYLCASSFMRGLWDEQYFGPGTRLTVT.

The V gene is TRBV6-6, the J gene TRBJ1-5; D remains ambiguous. The V gene lost 4 bases and the J gene lost 1 base, with 8 bases spanning the gap. The CDR3 spans 14 residues. Germline V lookup: CDR1 MNHNY, CDR2 SVGAGI (reference sequence). CDR3 in amino acids: CASSFTESNQPQHF. CDR3 DNA sequence: TGTGCCAGCAGTTTTACAGAGAGCAATCAGCCCCAGCATTTT.

The V call is TRBV7-3, the J call TRBJ1-2, with 8 bases identical to TRBD1. Trimming cost V 1 base and J 4 bases; bases outside gene matches: 5. CDR3 length equals 15 residues. Per germline, CDR1 SGHTA and CDR2 FQGTGA. CDR3 in amino acids: CASSLSRGLGYGYTF. The CDR3 DNA reads TGTGCCAGCAGCTTAAGCAGGGGGCTCGGCTATGGCTACACCTTC.

The V gene is TRBV19, the J gene TRBJ1-5, with TRBD1 identical over 8 bases. Germline V gives CDR1 LNHDA, CDR2 SQIVND (reference sequence). This CDR3 region has 15 residues. The junction had 4 bases not matched to a gene; V was cut back by 6 bases and J by 0 bases. The chain's CDR3 is CASSSGGVSNQPQHF. Here the CDR3 DNA reads TGTGCCAGTAGCTCAGGGGGCGTTAGCAATCAGCCCCAGCATTTT.

The chain couples TRBV7-2 to TRBJ1-4, with D unclear. This CDR3 comprises 16 residues. With 4 bases removed from V and 0 bases from J, the gap between germline ends came to 12 bases. Germline-derived CDR1 and CDR2 are SGHTA and FQGNSA. The CDR3 DNA follows: TGTGCCAGCAGCTCACGAGTAGCTGCAACTAATGAAAAACTGTTTTTT. Translation: CASSSRVAATNEKLFF. Drawing the rest from reference TRBV7-2 and TRBJ1-4, the complete variable domain is GAGVSQSPSNKVTEKGKDVELRCDPISGHTALYWYRQSLGQGLEFLIYFQGNSAPDKSGLPSDRFSAERTGGSVSTLTIQRTQQEDSAVYLCASSSRVAATNEKLFFGSGTQLSVL.

The chain employs TRBV27 and TRBJ2-2, with 7 bases aligning to TRBD1. From germline, CDR1 is MNHEY and CDR2 SMNVEV (reference sequence). Trimming cost V 6 bases and J 2 bases; bases outside gene matches: 3. The CDR3 extends over 14 amino acids. The CDR3 loop is CASRDRPNTGELFF. The CDR3 DNA follows: TGTGCCAGCAGGGACAGGCCCAACACCGGGGAGCTGTTTTTT.

This clone was recorded once. This chain connects TRBV7-2 to TRBJ2-3; 7 bases align to TRBD2. V lost 1 base to trimming and J lost 4 bases; unmatched junction nucleotides: 5. The CDR3 contains 15 residues. CDR1 is SGHTA, CDR2 FQGNSA, per germline. The CDR3 spells CASSLGGGPPDTQYF. DNA for the CDR3: TGTGCCAGCAGCTTAGGCGGGGGACCCCCAGATACGCAGTATTTT.

This clone was found once. V is TRBV21-1 and J is TRBJ1-4. TRBV21-1 is deemed a pseudogene. This CDR3 region has 17 residues. CDR3 nucleotide sequence: TGTGCCAGCAGCAAAGCGCGGAACCGTAGGGGACTACGAAAACTGTTTTTT. This encodes CASSKARNRRGLRKLFF.

This clone was picked up a small number of times. The gene calls are TRBV9 and TRBJ2-2; D gene uncertain. The length of the CDR3 is 13 residues. The V end lost 6 bases, the J end lost 0 bases, and 6 bases lay between the germline ends. The germline V gene has CDR1 SGDLS and CDR2 YYNGEE. In DNA, the CDR3 is TGTGCCAGCAAGGGTACGAACACCGGGGAGCTGTTTTTT. It specifies CASKGTNTGELFF.